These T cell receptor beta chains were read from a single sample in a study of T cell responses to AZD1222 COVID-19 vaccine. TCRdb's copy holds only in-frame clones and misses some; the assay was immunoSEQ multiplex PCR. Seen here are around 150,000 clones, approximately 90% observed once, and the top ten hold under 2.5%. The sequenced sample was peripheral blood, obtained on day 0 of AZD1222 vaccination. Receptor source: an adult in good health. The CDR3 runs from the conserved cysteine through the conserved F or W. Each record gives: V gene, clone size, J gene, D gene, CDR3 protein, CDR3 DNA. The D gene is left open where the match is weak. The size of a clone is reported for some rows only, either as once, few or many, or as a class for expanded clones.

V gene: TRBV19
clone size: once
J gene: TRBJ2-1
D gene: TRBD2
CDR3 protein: CASTTVLAGGPGRNEQFF
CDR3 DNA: TGTGCCAGCACAACGGTACTAGCGGGGGGGCCGGGACGCAATGAGCAGTTCTTC

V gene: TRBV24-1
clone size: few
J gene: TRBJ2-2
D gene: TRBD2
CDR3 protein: CATSDTSGVVTGELFF
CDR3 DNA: TGTGCCACCAGTGATACTAGCGGGGTAGTTACCGGGGAGCTGTTTTTT

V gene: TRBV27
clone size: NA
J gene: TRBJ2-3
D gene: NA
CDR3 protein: CASSFGGGLLEQYF
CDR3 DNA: TGTGCCAGCAGTTTCGGTGGGGGGCTCCTAGAGCAGTATTTT

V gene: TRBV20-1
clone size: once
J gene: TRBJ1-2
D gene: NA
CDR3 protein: CSARWTGYTF
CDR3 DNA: TGCAGTGCTAGATGGACTGGCTACACCTTC

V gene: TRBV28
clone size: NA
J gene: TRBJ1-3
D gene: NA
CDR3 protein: CASSLSGVGVNTIYF
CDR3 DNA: TGTGCCAGCAGTTTATCGGGGGTTGGAGTAAACACCATATATTTT

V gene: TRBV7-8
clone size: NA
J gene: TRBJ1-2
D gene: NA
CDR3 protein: CASSSPWGALASYGYTF
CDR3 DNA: TGTGCCAGCAGCTCCCCGTGGGGCGCACTGGCCTCCTATGGCTACACCTTC

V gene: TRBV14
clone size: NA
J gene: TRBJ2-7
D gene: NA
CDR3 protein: CASSLQTGYEYEQYF
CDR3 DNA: TGTGCCAGCAGCCTACAAACGGGATACGAGTACGAGCAGTACTTC

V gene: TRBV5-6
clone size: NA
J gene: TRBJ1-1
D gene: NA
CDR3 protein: CASSLSSGAEAFF
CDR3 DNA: TGTGCCAGCAGCTTGAGCTCGGGGGCTGAAGCTTTCTTT

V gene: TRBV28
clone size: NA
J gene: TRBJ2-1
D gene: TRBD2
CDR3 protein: CASSLAPLLANEQFF
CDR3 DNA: TGTGCCAGCAGTTTAGCCCCACTACTAGCGAATGAGCAGTTCTTC

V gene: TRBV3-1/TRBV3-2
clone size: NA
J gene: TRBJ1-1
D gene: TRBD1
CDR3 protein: CASSQKTGVGTEAFF
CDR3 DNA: TGTGCCAGCAGCCAAAAGACAGGGGTGGGCACTGAAGCTTTCTTT

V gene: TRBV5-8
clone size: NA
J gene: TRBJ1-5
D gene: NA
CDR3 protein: CASSSFGQNSNQPQHF
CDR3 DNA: TGTGCCAGCAGCTCCTTTGGACAGAATAGCAATCAGCCCCAGCATTTT

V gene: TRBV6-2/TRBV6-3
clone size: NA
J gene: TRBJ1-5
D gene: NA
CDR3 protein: CASSDPGGNQPQHF
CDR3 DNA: TGTGCCAGCAGTGACCCGGGGGGAAATCAGCCCCAGCATTTT

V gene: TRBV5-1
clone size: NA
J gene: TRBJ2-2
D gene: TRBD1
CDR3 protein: CASSPTGGPGELFF
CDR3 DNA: TGCGCCAGCAGCCCGACAGGGGGCCCCGGGGAGCTGTTTTTT

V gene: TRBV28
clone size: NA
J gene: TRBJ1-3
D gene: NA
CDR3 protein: CASTPDRSSGNTIYF
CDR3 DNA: TGTGCCAGCACTCCGGACCGAAGCTCTGGAAACACCATATATTTT

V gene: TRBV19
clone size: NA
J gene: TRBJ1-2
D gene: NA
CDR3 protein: CASRTILQDGWSYTF
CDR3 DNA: TGTGCCAGTAGGACCATCTTACAGGACGGGTGGAGCTACACCTTC

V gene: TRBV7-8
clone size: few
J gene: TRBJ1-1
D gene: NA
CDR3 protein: CASSHGPNTEAFF
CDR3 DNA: TGTGCCAGCAGCCACGGGCCGAACACTGAAGCTTTCTTT

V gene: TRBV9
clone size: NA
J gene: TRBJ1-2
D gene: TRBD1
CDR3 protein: CASSLGQGPTNYGYTF
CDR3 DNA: TGTGCCAGCAGCTTGGGACAGGGACCTACTAACTATGGCTACACCTTC

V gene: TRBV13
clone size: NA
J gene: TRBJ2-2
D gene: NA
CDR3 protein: CASTPIGATGELFF
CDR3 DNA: TGTGCCAGCACCCCTATTGGGGCCACCGGGGAGCTGTTTTTT

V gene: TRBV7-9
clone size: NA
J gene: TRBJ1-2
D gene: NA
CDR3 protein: CASSLEVGYTF
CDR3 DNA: TGTGCCAGCAGCTTAGAGGTGGGCTACACCTTC

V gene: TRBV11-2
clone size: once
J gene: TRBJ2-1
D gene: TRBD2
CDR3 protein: CASSLIPSGGAGEQFF
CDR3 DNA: TGTGCCAGCAGCTTAATCCCGAGCGGGGGGGCGGGTGAGCAGTTCTTC

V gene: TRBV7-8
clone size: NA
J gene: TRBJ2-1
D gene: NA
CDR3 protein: CASTIPLAGVDNEQFF
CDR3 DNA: TGTGCCAGCACCATTCCCCTGGCAGGGGTCGACAATGAGCAGTTCTTC

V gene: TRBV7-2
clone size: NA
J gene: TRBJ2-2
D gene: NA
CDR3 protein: CASSLMGSRDTGELFF
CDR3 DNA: TGTGCCAGCAGCTTAATGGGAAGCAGGGACACCGGGGAGCTGTTTTTT

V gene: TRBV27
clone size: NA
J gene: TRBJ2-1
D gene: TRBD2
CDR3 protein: CASSPLAGSSYNEQFF
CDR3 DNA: TGTGCCAGCAGCCCTCTAGCGGGAAGCTCCTACAATGAGCAGTTCTTC

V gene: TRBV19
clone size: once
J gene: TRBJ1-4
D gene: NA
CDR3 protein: CASSTRGGREKLFF
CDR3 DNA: TGTGCCAGTAGTACCCGGGGGGGTCGAGAAAAACTGTTTTTT

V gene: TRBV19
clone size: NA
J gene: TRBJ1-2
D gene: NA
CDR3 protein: CASSTTGRGYTF
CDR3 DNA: TGTGCCAGTAGTACGACAGGTCGGGGCTACACCTTC